The TCR beta chain described here comes from a study of T cells in localized non-small cell lung cancer. Study-wide results and caveats: There was an association of higher blood T cell density with longer overall survival. Within adjacent lung there appeared a median approximately 57 of the top 100 tumor clones.

Trimming took off 3 bases at V and 1 base at J, with 3 bases between the two ends. Germline CDR1 and CDR2: SQVTM and ANQGSEA. The CDR3 extends over 11 amino acids. TCRdb's table, derived via immunoSEQ multiplex PCR, lists solely in-frame clones and lacks some. In the table there are fewer than 35,000 clones, roughly nine tenths of which are singletons. This clone was seen a few times. Antigen unknown. The V gene is TRBV29-1, the J gene TRBJ1-1; D is uncertain. The sequence was collected from a man aged 40 to 75 with stage I lung adenocarcinoma. This sample comprised peripheral blood, obtained before any cancer treatment. CDR3 bases: TGCAGCGTTGAGGAGAACACTGAAGCTTTCTTT. This codes for CSVEENTEAFF.